This T cell receptor beta chain was obtained from a study of CXCR3-negative and CXCR3-positive naive CD8 T cells. Study-level information: The libraries yielded around 140 million TRB reads, about 1.5 +/- 0.3 million each.

For this clonotype: Its antigen is undetermined.

Preparation of TRB cDNA libraries relied on 5' RACE carrying UMI labels. No DNA is given; TCRdb re-called the 5' RACE reads and lists each CDR3 protein once. Across some 140,000 distinct CDR3 sequences, the top ten clones capture about 0.44% of the sample. Germline V gene sequence: CDR1 LGHNA, CDR2 YNFKEQ. This CDR3 has 13 residues. Study results and caveats: Researchers reported similar TRBV-TRBJ usage in naive CXCR3-negative and CXCR3-positive cells, though memory differed. Partial loss of CXCR3 expression followed cryopreservation; most assays used fresh PBMCs. TRB CDR3s of CXCR3-positive naive cells were more hydrophobic than those of CXCR3-negative naive cells.

The sample consisted of naive CXCR3+ CD8+ T cells from blood. Subset here: CD45RO-CCR7+CD27+CD95- naive CD8+ T cells expressing CXCR3 (TNR3+). The chain has TRBV4-2 and TRBJ2-7; checking the TCRdb D call of TRBD2 is not possible without DNA. This receptor was taken from a human donor in good health. Some clones in this sample may be carry-over from other donors' samples. CDR3 loop: CASSELGAYEQYF.